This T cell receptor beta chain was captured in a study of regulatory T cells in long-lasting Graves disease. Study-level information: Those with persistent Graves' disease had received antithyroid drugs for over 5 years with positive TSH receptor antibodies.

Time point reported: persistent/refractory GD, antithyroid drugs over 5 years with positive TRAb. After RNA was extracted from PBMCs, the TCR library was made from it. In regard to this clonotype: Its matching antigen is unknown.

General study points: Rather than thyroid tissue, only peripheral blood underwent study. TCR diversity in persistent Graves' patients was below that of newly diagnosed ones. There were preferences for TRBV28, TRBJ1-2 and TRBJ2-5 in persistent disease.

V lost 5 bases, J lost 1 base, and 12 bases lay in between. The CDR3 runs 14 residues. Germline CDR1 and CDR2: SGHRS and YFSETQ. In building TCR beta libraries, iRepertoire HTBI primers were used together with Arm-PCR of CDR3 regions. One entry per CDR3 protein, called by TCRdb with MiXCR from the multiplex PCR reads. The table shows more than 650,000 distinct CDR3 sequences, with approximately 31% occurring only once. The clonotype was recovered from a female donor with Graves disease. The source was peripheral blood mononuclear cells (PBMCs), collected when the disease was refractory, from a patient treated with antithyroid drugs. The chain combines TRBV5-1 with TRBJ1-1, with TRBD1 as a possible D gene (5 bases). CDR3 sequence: CASRSGQPNTEAFF. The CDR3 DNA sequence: TGCGCCAGCAGATCTGGACAACCGAACACTGAAGCTTTCTTT. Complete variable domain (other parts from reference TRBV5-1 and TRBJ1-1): KAGVTQTPRYLIKTRGQQVTLSCSPISGHRSVSWYQQTPGQGLQFLFEYFSETQRNKGNFPGRFSGRQFSNSRSEMNVSTLELGDSALYLCASRSGQPNTEAFFGQGTRLTVV.